The rows below give T cell receptor beta chains drawn from one sample of a study of blood T cell repertoires in COVID-19. Data came from immunoSEQ multiplex PCR; TCRdb stores just in-frame clones and leaves some out. The sample consists of around 250,000 clones, around 87% of them appearing once. Specimen: peripheral blood. These receptors were taken from a woman aged 55-70 years with COVID-19, enrolled during active disease. CDR3s include the opening cysteine and the closing phenylalanine or tryptophan. A D gene is named only where the DNA matches it firmly. Rows give clone size only sometimes, using once, few, many, or a class for an expanded clone.

cdr3_nt	cdr3_aa	d_call	clone_size	v_call	j_call
TGTGCCAGCAGCACGCGGAGGGGCACTGAAGCTTTCTTT	CASSTRRGTEAFF	NA	NA	TRBV7-8	TRBJ1-1
TGTGCCAGCAGTGAACAAGGAGTCTATGGCTACACCTTC	CASSEQGVYGYTF	NA	NA	TRBV6-1	TRBJ1-2
TGTGCCAGCAGTAGACAGGGGGTCCTCAATGAGCAGTTCTTC	CASSRQGVLNEQFF	TRBD1	NA	TRBV27	TRBJ2-1
TGCAGCGTTGAAGATCGGGGTACGAGCTACACCTTC	CSVEDRGTSYTF	NA	NA	TRBV29-1	TRBJ1-2
TGCGCCAGCAGCTTAGAATCCAGGGTACCCGGGGCCAACGTCCTGACTTTC	CASSLESRVPGANVLTF	NA	NA	TRBV5-1	TRBJ2-6
TGTGCCAGCAGCTTGGGAGGGGGCAGCACAGATACGCAGTATTTT	CASSLGGGSTDTQYF	TRBD1	NA	TRBV5-5	TRBJ2-3
TGCAGCGTTTCTCGGGGGGGCTTTACCGGGGCCAACGTCCTGACTTTC	CSVSRGGFTGANVLTF	TRBD2	NA	TRBV29-1	TRBJ2-6
TGTGCCAGCAGCTCAGGGCGGGGGACTGAAGCTTTCTTT	CASSSGRGTEAFF	NA	NA	TRBV11-1	TRBJ1-1
TGTGCCAGCAGCTGGCCAGACGGGAATGAGCAGTTCTTC	CASSWPDGNEQFF	NA	NA	TRBV5-6	TRBJ2-1
TGTGCCAGCAGCAATTTCGGAACTAATGAAAAACTGTTTTTT	CASSNFGTNEKLFF	NA	NA	TRBV6-2/TRBV6-3	TRBJ1-4
TGTGCCTGGAGTGGCGACAGGGGCTTCTCCTACGAGCAGTACTTC	CAWSGDRGFSYEQYF	TRBD1	NA	TRBV30	TRBJ2-7
TGTGCCAGCAGCTTAGCGGCACTGGGGACAGATGGCTACACCTTC	CASSLAALGTDGYTF	TRBD1	NA	TRBV7-2	TRBJ1-2
TGTGCCAGCAGCCCCCAAAGGACAGGGATAGGCGAGCAGTACTTC	CASSPQRTGIGEQYF	TRBD1	few	TRBV7-6	TRBJ2-7
TGTGCCAGCAGCTTTATTTATCAAGAGACCCAGTACTTC	CASSFIYQETQYF	NA	NA	TRBV5-6	TRBJ2-5
TGTGCCAGCAGCTCGACAGAAGCCTACGAGCAGTACTTC	CASSSTEAYEQYF	NA	once	TRBV7-8	TRBJ2-7
TGTGCCAGCAGCCCTCAGACCCGGGGGGAGCAGTTCTTC	CASSPQTRGEQFF	NA	NA	TRBV7-8	TRBJ2-1